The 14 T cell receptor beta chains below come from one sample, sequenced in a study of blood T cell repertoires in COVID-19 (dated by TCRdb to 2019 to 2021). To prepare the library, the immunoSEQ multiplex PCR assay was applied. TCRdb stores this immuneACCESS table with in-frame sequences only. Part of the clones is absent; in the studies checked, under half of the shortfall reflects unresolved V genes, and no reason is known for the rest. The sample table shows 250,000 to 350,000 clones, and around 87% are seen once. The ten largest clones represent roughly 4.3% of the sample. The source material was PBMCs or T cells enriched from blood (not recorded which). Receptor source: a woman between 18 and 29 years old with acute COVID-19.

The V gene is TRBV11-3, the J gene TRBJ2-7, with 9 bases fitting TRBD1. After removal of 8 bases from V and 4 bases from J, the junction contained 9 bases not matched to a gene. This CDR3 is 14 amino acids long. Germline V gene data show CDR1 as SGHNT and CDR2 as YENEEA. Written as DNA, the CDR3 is TGTGCCAGCGGAGCCGGACAGGGGACGTACGAGCAGTACTTC. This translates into CASGAGQGTYEQYF.

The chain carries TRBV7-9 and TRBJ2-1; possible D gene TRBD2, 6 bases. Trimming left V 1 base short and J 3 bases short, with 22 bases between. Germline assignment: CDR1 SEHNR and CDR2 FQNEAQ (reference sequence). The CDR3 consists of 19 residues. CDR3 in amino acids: CASSLGTQITSRFYNEQFF. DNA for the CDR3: TGTGCCAGCAGCTTAGGCACACAAATCACTAGCCGCTTCTACAATGAGCAGTTCTTC.

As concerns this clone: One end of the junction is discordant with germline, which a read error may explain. In nucleotides, the CDR3 is TGTGCCAGCAGTCAAGTTGGGAGGGGGGGCAGGAACACTGAAGCTTTCTTT. It encodes CASSQVGRGGRNTEAFF. The chain recombines TRBV3-1 (or the pseudogene TRBV3-2) with TRBJ1-1; the D gene is possibly TRBD1 (6 bases). Per the germline V gene, CDR1 is LGHDT and CDR2 is YNNKEL (reference sequence). There are 17 residues in the CDR3.

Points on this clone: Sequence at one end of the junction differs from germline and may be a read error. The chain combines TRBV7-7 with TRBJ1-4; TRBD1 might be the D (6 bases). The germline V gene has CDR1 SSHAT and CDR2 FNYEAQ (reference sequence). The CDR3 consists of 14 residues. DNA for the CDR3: TGTGCTAGCAGCGGCGGACAGCCGGGTGAAAAACTGTTTTTT. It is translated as CASSGGQPGEKLFF.

The CDR3 coding sequence is TGTGCCAGCAGCTTAGCGGTGGGCAGGGAAGGCTACACCTTC. Translating it yields CASSLAVGREGYTF. This chain connects TRBV7-2 to TRBJ1-2; a possible D gene is TRBD1 (5 bases). This CDR3 has 14 amino acids. Germline assignment: CDR1 SGHTA and CDR2 FQGNSA. Trimming shortened V by 0 bases and J by 8 bases, and 13 bases separated the two germline ends.

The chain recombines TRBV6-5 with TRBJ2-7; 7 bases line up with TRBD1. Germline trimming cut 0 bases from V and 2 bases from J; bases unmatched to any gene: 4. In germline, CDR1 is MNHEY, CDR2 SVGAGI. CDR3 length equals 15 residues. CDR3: CASSYSRDRAYEQYF. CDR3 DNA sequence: TGTGCCAGCAGTTACTCGAGGGACAGAGCCTACGAGCAGTACTTC.

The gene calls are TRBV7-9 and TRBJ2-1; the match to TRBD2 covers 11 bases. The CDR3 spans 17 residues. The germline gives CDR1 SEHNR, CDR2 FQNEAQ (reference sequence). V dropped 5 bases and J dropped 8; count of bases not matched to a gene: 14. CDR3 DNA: TGTGCCAGCAGCATGACGACTAGCGGGACAGGCGGCGATGAGCAGTTCTTC. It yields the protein CASSMTTSGTGGDEQFF.

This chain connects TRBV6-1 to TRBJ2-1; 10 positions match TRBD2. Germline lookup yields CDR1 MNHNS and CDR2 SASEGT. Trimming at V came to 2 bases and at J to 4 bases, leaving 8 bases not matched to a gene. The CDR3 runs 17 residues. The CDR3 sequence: CASSEIRGLAAYNEQFF. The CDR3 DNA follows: TGTGCCAGCAGTGAAATCAGAGGACTAGCGGCTTACAATGAGCAGTTCTTC.

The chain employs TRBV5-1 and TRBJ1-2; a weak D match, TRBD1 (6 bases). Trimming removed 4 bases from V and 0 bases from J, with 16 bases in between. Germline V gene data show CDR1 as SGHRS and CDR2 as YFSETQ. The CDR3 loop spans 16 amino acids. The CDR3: CASSQTSGGPNYGYTF. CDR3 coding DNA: TGCGCCAGCAGCCAAACCAGCGGGGGGCCTAACTATGGCTACACCTTC.

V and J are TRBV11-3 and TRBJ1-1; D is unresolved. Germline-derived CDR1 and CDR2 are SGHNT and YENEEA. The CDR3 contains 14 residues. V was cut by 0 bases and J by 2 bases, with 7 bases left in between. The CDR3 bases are TGTGCCAGCAGCTTAGATCGGGGTAACACTGAAGCTTTCTTT. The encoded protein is CASSLDRGNTEAFF.

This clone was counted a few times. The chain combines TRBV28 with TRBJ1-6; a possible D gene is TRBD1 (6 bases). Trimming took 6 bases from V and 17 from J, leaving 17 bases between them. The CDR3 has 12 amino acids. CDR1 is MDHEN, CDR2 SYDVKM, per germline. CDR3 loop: CASREFGQIVHF. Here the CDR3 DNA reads TGTGCCAGCAGGGAATTCGGACAGATCGTCCACTTT.

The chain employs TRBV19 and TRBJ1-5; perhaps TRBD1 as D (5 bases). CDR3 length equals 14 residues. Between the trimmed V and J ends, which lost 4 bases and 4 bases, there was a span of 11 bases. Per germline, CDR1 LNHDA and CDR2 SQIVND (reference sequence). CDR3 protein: CASSSGAANQPQHF. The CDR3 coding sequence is TGTGCCAGTAGTAGTGGGGCCGCAAATCAGCCCCAGCATTTT.

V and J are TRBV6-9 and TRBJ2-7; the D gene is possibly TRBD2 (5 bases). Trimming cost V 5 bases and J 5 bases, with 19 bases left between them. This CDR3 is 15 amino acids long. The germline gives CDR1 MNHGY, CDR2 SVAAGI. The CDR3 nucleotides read TGTGCCAGCAGTCCCGCCGACGGCCGACTAAACGAGCAGTACTTC. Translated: CASSPADGRLNEQYF.

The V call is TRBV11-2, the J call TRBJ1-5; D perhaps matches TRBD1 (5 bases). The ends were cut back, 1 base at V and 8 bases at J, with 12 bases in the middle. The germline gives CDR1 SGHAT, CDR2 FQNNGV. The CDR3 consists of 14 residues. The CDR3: CASSLVSEGEPQHF. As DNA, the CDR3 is TGTGCCAGCAGCTTAGTCTCGGAAGGGGAGCCCCAGCATTTT.